The clone carrying this T cell receptor beta chain was detected ten times or more. TCRdb ran MiXCR on the 5' RACE reads and lists one entry per CDR3 protein. The sample shows nearly 650,000 distinct CDR3 sequences, under 8.5% of them seen only once. Looked up from germline, CDR1 is SGHRS and CDR2 is YFSETQ. Trimming pared 3 bases from V and 3 bases from J, leaving 20 bases between. This CDR3 spans 17 amino acids. This entry belongs to a study of identical twins. The sample was also linked to a second study, of yellow fever vaccine responses in identical twins.

This receptor was obtained from a woman between 18 and 29 years old in good health. The gene calls are TRBV5-1 and TRBJ2-3; possible D gene TRBD1, 8 bases. Material: PBMCs. CDR3 amino acids: CASSSLPDRGGTDTQYF. DNA of the CDR3: TGCGCCAGCAGCTCCTTACCCGACAGGGGAGGGACAGATACGCAGTATTTT.